This T cell receptor (beta chain) was found in a study of blood T cells in healthy people across ages. At the level of the study: Roughly one uniquely barcoded beta molecule per two T cells was captured.

This clonotype was counted between two and nine times. No antigen is known for it. A second 7 to 11 cycle PCR used barcoded and J-beta primers. Samples each returned at least 2.5 million CDR3-containing paired-end reads. TCRdb re-derived calls from the 5' RACE reads in MiXCR, one entry per CDR3 protein. Of about 2 million distinct CDR3 sequences detected, roughly 49% appear once; the ten largest clones hold approximately 2.1%. General study results and limits: Naive CD4+ cell counts and diversity both ran higher in long-lived than in aged donors. Observed TCR beta diversity showed a strong correlation with the percentage of naive T cells as measured by flow cytometry.

Material: blood. The source is a middle-aged woman in good health.

CDR3 region: CASSSGGRSTDTQYF. CDR3 coding DNA: TGTGCCAGCAGTTCAGGGGGAAGGAGCACAGATACGCAGTATTTT. The chain has TRBV6-1 and TRBJ2-3; 7 nucleotides line up with TRBD1. The CDR3 contains 15 residues. J gave up 0 bases and V 5 bases, and 5 bases lay outside the gene matches. Germline V gene sequence: CDR1 MNHNS, CDR2 SASEGT.